The 23 T cell receptor beta chains below come from one sample, sequenced in a study of blood T cells in healthy people across ages. Combining a sample-barcoded 5' primer with a J-beta primer mix, a second PCR ran for about 7 to 11 cycles. TCRdb used MiXCR to reprocess the 5' RACE reads, holding one entry per CDR3 protein. The sample contains over 950,000 distinct CDR3 sequences, more than 30% of which appear only once. Sequencing used blood. The receptors here all came from a man between 18 and 35 years old in good health.

The CDR3 sequence: CASSSFGREVYNEQFF. The CDR3 coding sequence is TGTGCCAGCAGCTCCTTCGGCAGGGAGGTGTACAATGAGCAGTTCTTC. The rearrangement links TRBV11-2 to TRBJ2-1, with a weak D call TRBD2 (6 bases). Trimming shortened V by 4 bases and J by 4 bases, and 17 bases separated the two germline ends. Germline CDR1 and CDR2: SGHAT and FQNNGV. CDR3 size: 16 residues.

This clonotype showed up just a few times. The rearrangement links TRBV7-2 to TRBJ1-2; no reliable D call. Trimming removed 4 bases from V and 4 bases from J, with 10 bases in between. Germline V lookup: CDR1 SGHTA, CDR2 FQGNSA. The CDR3 consists of 13 residues. This CDR3 reads CASSSGVSYGYTF. The DNA for the CDR3 is TGTGCCAGCAGCTCTGGGGTTTCCTATGGCTACACCTTC.

This sequence joins TRBV20-1 and TRBJ2-5; no definite D call. The assigned J gene may be wrong: the sequence end matches TRBJ2-7 better. CDR3 length equals 13 residues. Germline V gene data show CDR1 as DFQATT and CDR2 as SNEGSKA (reference sequence). CDR3 sequence: CSARAVEGYEQYF. The CDR3 DNA follows: TGCAGTGCTAGGGCAGTTGAAGGCTACGAGCAGTACTTC.

A few counts support this clonotype. The rearrangement links TRBV10-3 to TRBJ1-6, with D possibly TRBD1 on 6 matching bases. V gave up 10 bases and J gave up 8 bases, with 15 bases separating them. The CDR3 sequence is 13 residues long. Germline V gene lookup returns CDR1 ENHRY and CDR2 SYGVKD. As DNA, the CDR3 is TGTGCCACTACAGGGAATAACGATTCACCCCTCCACTTT. The encoded protein is CATTGNNDSPLHF.

V is TRBV5-1 and J is TRBJ2-3; D gene ambiguous. Germline CDR1 is SGHRS and CDR2 is YFSETQ. V was pared by 0 bases and J by 1 base, with 12 bases between. The CDR3 is 16 residues long. For the CDR3, the DNA is TGCGCCAGCAGCTTGGTTGTTGGGAAAGGCACAGATACGCAGTATTTT. It encodes CASSLVVGKGTDTQYF. The variable domain in full, completed from reference TRBV5-1 and TRBJ2-3, reads KAGVTQTPRYLIKTRGQQVTLSCSPISGHRSVSWYQQTPGQGLQFLFEYFSETQRNKGNFPGRFSGRQFSNSRSEMNVSTLELGDSALYLCASSLVVGKGTDTQYFGPGTRLTVL.

The rearrangement links TRBV20-1 to TRBJ2-1, with no clear D. With 6 bases removed from V and 7 bases from J, the gap between germline ends came to 10 bases. This CDR3 has 11 amino acids. From germline, CDR1 is DFQATT and CDR2 SNEGSKA (reference sequence). As DNA, the CDR3 is TGCAGTGCCCCCTCCAGTAATGAGCAGTTCTTC. Protein: CSAPSSNEQFF.

This clonotype was detected only a few times. A much larger clone sits a single nucleotide away, making a read error possible. The chain carries TRBV6-5 and TRBJ2-3; possible D gene TRBD2, 5 bases. Germline CDR1 and CDR2: MNHEY and SVGAGI. This CDR3 spans 15 amino acids. CDR3 DNA sequence: TGTGCCAGAAGTTCTAACGGGATAACAGCAGATACGCAGTATTTT. It translates to CARSSNGITADTQYF.

Notes on this clonotype: The junction differs from germline at one of its ends, possibly a read error. The chain employs TRBV20-1 and TRBJ1-2; 7 bases are a match to TRBD1. The CDR3 is 13 amino acids. Germline CDR1 DFQATT, CDR2 SNEGSKA (reference sequence). CDR3 sequence (DNA): TGCAGTACTAGAGATGACAGGGATGGCGGCTACACCTTC. It codes for CSTRDDRDGGYTF.

This rearrangement joins TRBV28 to TRBJ2-3; 7 nucleotides line up with TRBD2. Trimming cost V 7 bases and J 10 bases; bases outside gene matches: 14. The CDR3 runs 14 residues. The germline CDR1 and CDR2 sequences are MDHEN and SYDVKM. The CDR3 DNA follows: TGTGCCAGCAACAAGGGCCACCCGGGGGGTGCGCAGTATTTT. Its translation is CASNKGHPGGAQYF.

Comments on this clonotype: One end of the junction fails to match germline, which may point to a read error. The chain uses TRBV5-1 and TRBJ2-3, with TRBD2 as a possible D gene (5 bases). Per the germline V gene, CDR1 is SGHRS and CDR2 is YFSETQ. This CDR3 is 13 amino acids long. For the CDR3, the DNA is TGCGCCGGCAGCTTGGAGGCCGGAGATACGCAGTATTTT. It encodes CAGSLEAGDTQYF.

This clonotype was found a few times. The chain is built from TRBV20-1 and TRBJ1-2; D gene unclear. CDR1 DFQATT and CDR2 SNEGSKA come from the germline V gene (reference sequence). Trimming cost V 1 base and J 3 bases, with 12 bases left between them. The CDR3 contains 14 residues. Written as DNA, the CDR3 is TGCAGTGCTAGAGGTCTCGGCCGGGACTATGGCTACACCTTC. Its protein product is CSARGLGRDYGYTF.

A few counts support this clonotype. The gene calls are TRBV7-2 and TRBJ1-4; D not certain. V was cut by 5 bases and J by 10 bases, with 14 bases left in between. The CDR3 runs to 13 residues. Germline V CDR1 and CDR2: SGHTA, FQGNSA. CDR3: CASSPGLRGKLFF. In DNA, the CDR3 is TGTGCCAGCAGCCCCGGACTCCGGGGAAAACTGTTTTTT.

Turning to this clonotype: This may come from a read error, since a much larger clone is one base off. The chain uses TRBV29-1 and TRBJ2-5, with D possibly TRBD2 on 5 matching bases. With 2 bases removed from V and 11 bases from J, the gap between germline ends came to 15 bases. The CDR3 is made up of 12 amino acids. CDR1 SQVTM and CDR2 ANQGSEA come from the germline V gene. CDR3 sequence reads: CSVETNDYEQYF. As DNA, the CDR3 is TGCAGCGTTGAAACTAACGACTATGAGCAGTACTTC.

The CDR3 DNA sequence: TGTGCCAGCAGTTACCTAAGACAGGGGTCGAACACTGAAGCTTTCTTT. Translation: CASSYLRQGSNTEAFF. The chain has TRBV6-2 or TRBV6-3 and TRBJ1-1; 8 nucleotides match TRBD1. J gave up 1 base and V 2 bases, and 6 bases lay outside the gene matches. The CDR3 runs to 16 residues. Germline CDR1 is MNHEY and CDR2 is SVGEGT.

Notes on this clonotype: Compared with germline, one end of the junction differs, possibly owing to a read error. The chain's CDR3 is CVSNVWDVEKETQYF. The DNA for the CDR3 is TGTGTCAGCAACGTCTGGGATGTGGAGAAAGAGACCCAGTACTTC. The chain recombines TRBV7-2 with TRBJ2-7; D ambiguous. The better agreement between TRBJ2-5 and the DNA end casts doubt on the J call. This CDR3 is 15 amino acids long. Germline V CDR1 and CDR2: SGHTA, FQGNSA.

As concerns this clonotype: A much larger clone lies a single base off, so this may be a read error. V and J are TRBV10-3 and TRBJ2-1; 7 nucleotides line up with TRBD2. Germline lookup yields CDR1 ENHRY and CDR2 SYGVKD. The CDR3 sequence is 13 residues long. The DNA of the CDR3 is TGTGTCATCATGGCGGGAGCTTACAATGAGCAGTTCTTC. Its translation: CVIMAGAYNEQFF.

The chain joins TRBV4-2 to TRBJ2-1; TRBD2 agrees at 8 bases. Looked up from germline, CDR1 is LGHNA and CDR2 is YNFKEQ. The CDR3 is 16 amino acids. V was pared by 0 bases and J by 3 bases, with 4 bases of the junction left unmatched. For the CDR3, the DNA is TGTGCCAGCAGCCAAGAAGCGGGGGCCTTCTACAATGAGCAGTTCTTC. Encoded protein: CASSQEAGAFYNEQFF.

V gene TRBV12-3 or TRBV12-4 combines with J gene TRBJ2-3, with 10 bases that match TRBD2. V shed 1 base, J shed 10 bases, and the junction held 2 bases outside the gene matches. The CDR3 is 13 residues long. CDR3 in amino acids: CASSLERGGAQYF. CDR3 DNA sequence: TGTGCCAGCAGTTTAGAGCGGGGGGGGGCGCAGTATTTT.

This clonotype came up a few times. The V gene is TRBV20-1, the J gene TRBJ1-4, with D possibly TRBD1 on 5 matching bases. Germline V lookup: CDR1 DFQATT, CDR2 SNEGSKA (reference sequence). The CDR3 extends over 14 amino acids. The germline V and J ends were trimmed by 0 bases and 7 bases, with 12 bases remaining between them. CDR3 protein: CSARETRDGEKLFF. Here the CDR3 DNA reads TGCAGTGCTAGAGAGACCAGGGATGGTGAAAAACTGTTTTTT.

This sequence joins TRBV20-1 and TRBJ2-7, with 10 bases matching TRBD1. V was pared by 4 bases and J by 6 bases, with 6 bases of the junction left unmatched. This CDR3 comprises 13 residues. CDR1 is DFQATT, CDR2 SNEGSKA, per germline (reference sequence). In DNA, the CDR3 is TGCAGTGCTAAGGGACAGGGGTCTGCCGAGCAGTACTTC. Its protein product is CSAKGQGSAEQYF.

The rearrangement joins TRBV6-5 to TRBJ2-5; 7 bases align to TRBD1. The better agreement between TRBJ2-7 and the DNA end casts doubt on the J call. The CDR3 covers 12 residues. The germline V gene encodes CDR1 MNHEY and CDR2 SVGAGI. The CDR3 spells CASSSQGCEQYF. The CDR3 DNA reads TGTGCCAGCAGTTCACAGGGGTGCGAGCAGTACTTC.

The rearrangement links TRBV7-8 to TRBJ1-2; 7 nucleotides agree with TRBD1. Germline CDR1 and CDR2: SGHVS and FQNEAQ. J was trimmed by 3 bases and V by 6 bases; bases with no gene match: 7. This CDR3 has 14 residues. The CDR3: CASRSQGGDYGYTF. The CDR3 coding sequence is TGTGCCAGCAGATCCCAGGGGGGTGACTATGGCTACACCTTC.

Here the CDR3 DNA reads TGTGCCAGCAGCCGCGGGACAGGGGACAATTCACCCCTCCACTTT. As protein: CASSRGTGDNSPLHF. The chain links TRBV3-1 to TRBJ1-6, with TRBD1 matching 10 bases. The V gene end was trimmed by 4 bases and the J gene end by 7 bases; junction bases not matched to a gene: 4. The CDR3 covers 15 residues. Germline V gene sequence: CDR1 LGHDT, CDR2 YNNKEL (reference sequence).